This is a list of T cell receptor beta chains from one sample in a study of OX40 agonist ivuxolimab in advanced cancers. Clones were sequenced by immunoSEQ multiplex PCR, and TCRdb holds only the in-frame ones, with some missing. The sample has around 100,000 clones; around 91% are singletons. The input for sequencing was CD4+ or CD8+ T cells sorted from blood, taken in a trial of the OX40 agonist ivuxolimab. All receptors derive from an adult with an advanced solid tumor such as melanoma, head and neck, liver or kidney cancer. The conserved cysteine and the conserved F or W are not part of the CDR3 here. A clone size is listed for some rows: how often the clone was seen (once, few, many), or a class if it is expanded.

cdr3_length: 13
v_call: TRBV5-1
clone_size: .
cdr3_aa: ASSPGGGIGNTIY

cdr3_length: 14
v_call: TRBV5-1
clone_size: .
cdr3_aa: ASSKGQGQTNEKLF

cdr3_length: 10
v_call: TRBV5-6
clone_size: .
cdr3_aa: ASSPTRKTQY

cdr3_length: 14
v_call: TRBV15
clone_size: .
cdr3_aa: ATSRVSGLAGETQY

cdr3_length: 13
v_call: TRBV27
clone_size: .
cdr3_aa: ASSLSERGTDTQY

cdr3_length: 10
v_call: TRBV2
clone_size: .
cdr3_aa: ASSEEPLKLF

cdr3_length: 15
v_call: TRBV5-4
clone_size: once
cdr3_aa: ASSLVGGGLVHNEQF

cdr3_length: 12
v_call: TRBV11-2
clone_size: .
cdr3_aa: ASSPPGQGYGYT

cdr3_length: 12
v_call: TRBV5-1
clone_size: .
cdr3_aa: ASSLGVVTGELF

cdr3_length: 13
v_call: TRBV7-8
clone_size: .
cdr3_aa: ASSGRQVPEKIQY

cdr3_length: 12
v_call: TRBV10-2
clone_size: .
cdr3_aa: ASSDWAGDGTQY

cdr3_length: 11
v_call: TRBV5-4
clone_size: .
cdr3_aa: ASSFTSNHEQY

cdr3_length: 13
v_call: TRBV7-9
clone_size: .
cdr3_aa: ASSSGQGPQETQY

cdr3_length: 11
v_call: TRBV7-6
clone_size: .
cdr3_aa: ASSRTGSGELF

cdr3_length: 14
v_call: TRBV18
clone_size: .
cdr3_aa: ASSPNVSRKGNTIY

cdr3_length: 12
v_call: TRBV2
clone_size: .
cdr3_aa: ASRSGGGNQPQH

cdr3_length: 12
v_call: TRBV30
clone_size: .
cdr3_aa: AWSRSGGQETQY

cdr3_length: 17
v_call: TRBV27
clone_size: once
cdr3_aa: ASSPRTGGVPATYNEQF

cdr3_length: 11
v_call: TRBV5-4
clone_size: .
cdr3_aa: ASSLDRAHGYT

cdr3_length: 11
v_call: TRBV6-1
clone_size: .
cdr3_aa: ASLQTGNQPQH

cdr3_length: 11
v_call: TRBV6-1
clone_size: .
cdr3_aa: ATLQGYNSPLH

cdr3_length: 13
v_call: TRBV5-4
clone_size: .
cdr3_aa: ASSFYRGTGYGYT

cdr3_length: 16
v_call: TRBV4-1
clone_size: .
cdr3_aa: ASSQEQHQAGSGNTIY

cdr3_length: 13
v_call: TRBV11-2
clone_size: once
cdr3_aa: ASSSAVGGRGTQY

cdr3_length: 14
v_call: TRBV5-4
clone_size: .
cdr3_aa: ASSSPRGRTTGELF

cdr3_length: 9
v_call: TRBV27
clone_size: .
cdr3_aa: ASSSGYEQY

cdr3_length: 11
v_call: TRBV6-5
clone_size: .
cdr3_aa: ASSGSRDTEAF

cdr3_length: 12
v_call: TRBV27
clone_size: .
cdr3_aa: ASGRTGGSYEQF

cdr3_length: 11
v_call: TRBV7-8
clone_size: .
cdr3_aa: ASSLGEYYGYT

cdr3_length: 11
v_call: TRBV19
clone_size: .
cdr3_aa: ASSIRAGVGYT

cdr3_length: 12
v_call: TRBV19
clone_size: .
cdr3_aa: ASSVRRGGETQY

cdr3_length: 11
v_call: TRBV19
clone_size: once
cdr3_aa: ASSKGENYGYT

cdr3_length: 12
v_call: TRBV6-1
clone_size: .
cdr3_aa: ATRGGRGTGELF

cdr3_length: 19
v_call: TRBV4-2
clone_size: .
cdr3_aa: ASSQEVFAGQGFGYSYEQY

cdr3_length: 13
v_call: TRBV5-4
clone_size: .
cdr3_aa: ASSPPGLNTGELF

cdr3_length: 11
v_call: TRBV6-1
clone_size: .
cdr3_aa: ASSGPWGTEAF

cdr3_length: 14
v_call: TRBV7-3
clone_size: .
cdr3_aa: ASSKEAGRTNSPLH

cdr3_length: 13
v_call: TRBV30
clone_size: once
cdr3_aa: AWGGTSGSYNEQF

cdr3_length: 13
v_call: TRBV6-1
clone_size: .
cdr3_aa: ASRTPGAGDYGYT

cdr3_length: 9
v_call: TRBV6-5
clone_size: .
cdr3_aa: ASSYSSEQY